This TCR beta chain was sequenced in a study of blood T cell repertoires in COVID-19. Overall study context: Samples representing acute and convalescent COVID-19 were sourced from the United States, Italy and Spain.

The germline gives CDR1 MNHEY, CDR2 SMNVEV (reference sequence). V lost 5 bases, J lost 4 bases, and 4 bases stayed unmatched. The CDR3 sequence is 14 residues long. Sequenced by immunoSEQ multiplex PCR; TCRdb stores in-frame clones only, minus some. The sample carries 150,000 or so clones, around 82% recorded once. The chain couples TRBV27 to TRBJ1-5, with 8 bases identical to TRBD1. Sequenced sample: peripheral blood. The clonotype comes from a man between 60 and 75 years old with COVID-19, enrolled during active disease. CDR3 sequence reads: CASSPRQGNQPQHF. The CDR3 coding sequence is TGTGCCAGCAGTCCACGACAGGGGAATCAGCCCCAGCATTTT.